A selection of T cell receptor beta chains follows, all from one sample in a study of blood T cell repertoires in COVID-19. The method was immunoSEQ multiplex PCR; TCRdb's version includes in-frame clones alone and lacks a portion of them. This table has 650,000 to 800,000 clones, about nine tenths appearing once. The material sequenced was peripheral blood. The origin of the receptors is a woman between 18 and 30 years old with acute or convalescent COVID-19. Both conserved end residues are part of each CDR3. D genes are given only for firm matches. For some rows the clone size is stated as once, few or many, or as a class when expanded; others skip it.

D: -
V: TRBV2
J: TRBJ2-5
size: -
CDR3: CSSAQETQYF
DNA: TGTTCTTCCGCCCAGGAGACCCAGTACTTC

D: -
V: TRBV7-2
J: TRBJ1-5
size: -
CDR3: CASSPGVLGAPHF
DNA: TGTGCCAGCAGCCCAGGGGTTTTGGGGGCCCCGCATTTT

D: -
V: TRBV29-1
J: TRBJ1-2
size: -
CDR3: CSVVTENYGYTF
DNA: TGCAGCGTTGTGACAGAGAACTATGGCTACACCTTC

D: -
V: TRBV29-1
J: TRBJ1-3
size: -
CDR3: CSVGTGNAGNTIYF
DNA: TGCAGCGTTGGAACAGGGAATGCTGGAAACACCATATATTTT

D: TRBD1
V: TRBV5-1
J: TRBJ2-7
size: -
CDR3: CASSSTGGHEQYF
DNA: TGCGCCAGCAGCTCCACAGGGGGCCACGAGCAGTACTTC

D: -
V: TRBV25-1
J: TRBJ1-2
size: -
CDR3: CASSAPGERGDYGYTF
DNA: TGTGCCAGCAGTGCCCCGGGGGAGCGGGGAGACTATGGCTACACCTTC

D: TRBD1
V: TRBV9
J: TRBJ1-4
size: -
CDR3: CASSLYRGENEKLFF
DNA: TGTGCCAGCAGCCTTTACAGGGGAGAGAATGAAAAACTGTTTTTT

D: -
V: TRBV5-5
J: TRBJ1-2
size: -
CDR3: CASSARGYGYTF
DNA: TGTGCCAGCAGCGCAAGAGGGTATGGCTACACCTTC

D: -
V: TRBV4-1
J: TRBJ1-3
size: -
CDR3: CASSQLRVAGNTIYF
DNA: TGCGCCAGCAGCCAACTCAGGGTGGCTGGAAACACCATATATTTT

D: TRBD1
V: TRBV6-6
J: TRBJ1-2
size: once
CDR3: CASSRSGTAPGYTF
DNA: TGTGCCAGCAGTCGATCCGGGACAGCCCCGGGCTACACCTTC

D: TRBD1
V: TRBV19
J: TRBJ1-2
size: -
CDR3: CASTGGWGYTF
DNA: TGTGCCAGCACAGGGGGCTGGGGCTACACCTTC

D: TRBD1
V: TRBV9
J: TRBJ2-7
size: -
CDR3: CASSVASGTGRAYEQYF
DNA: TGTGCCAGCAGCGTAGCATCCGGGACAGGGCGCGCCTACGAGCAGTACTTC

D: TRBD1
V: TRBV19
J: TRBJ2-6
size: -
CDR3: CASSRQGSGANVLTF
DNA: TGTGCCAGTAGTCGACAGGGCTCCGGGGCCAACGTCCTGACTTTC

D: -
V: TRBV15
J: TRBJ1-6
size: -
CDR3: CATSARVNSPLHF
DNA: TGTGCCACCAGCGCACGGGTGAATTCACCCCTCCACTTT

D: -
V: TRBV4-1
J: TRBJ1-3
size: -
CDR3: CASSQRTLSGNTIYF
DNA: TGCGCCAGCAGCCAACGGACTCTCTCTGGAAACACCATATATTTT

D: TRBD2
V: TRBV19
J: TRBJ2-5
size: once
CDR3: CASKRLAGYQETQYF
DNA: TGTGCCAGCAAACGACTAGCGGGGTACCAAGAGACCCAGTACTTC

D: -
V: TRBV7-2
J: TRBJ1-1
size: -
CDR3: CASSSTDTEAFF
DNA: TGTGCCAGCAGCTCGACAGACACTGAAGCTTTCTTT

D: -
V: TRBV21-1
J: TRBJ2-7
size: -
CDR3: CASSPLESRDSLYEQYF
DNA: TGTGCCAGCAGCCCCCTAGAGTCTCGGGACAGCCTATACGAGCAGTACTTC

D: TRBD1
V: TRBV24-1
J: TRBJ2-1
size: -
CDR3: CATSELDRASYNEQFF
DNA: TGTGCCACCAGTGAGTTGGACAGGGCTTCCTACAATGAGCAGTTCTTC

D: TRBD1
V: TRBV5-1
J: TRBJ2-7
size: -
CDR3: CASTGTGIYEQYF
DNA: TGCGCCAGCACCGGGACAGGGATCTACGAGCAGTACTTC

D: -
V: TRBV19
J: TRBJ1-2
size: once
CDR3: CASSRQLTANYGYTF
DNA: TGTGCCAGTAGCCGACAGTTGACAGCTAACTATGGCTACACCTTC

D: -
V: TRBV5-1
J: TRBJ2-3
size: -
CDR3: CASSLERSTDTQYF
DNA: TGCGCCAGCAGCTTGGAGCGGAGCACAGATACGCAGTATTTT

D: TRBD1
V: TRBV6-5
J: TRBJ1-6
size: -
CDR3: CASSYEGASPLHF
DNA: TGTGCCAGCAGTTACGAGGGGGCTTCACCCCTCCACTTT

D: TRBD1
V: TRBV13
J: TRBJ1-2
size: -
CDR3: CASSFSRTGEGPYGYTF
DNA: TGTGCCAGCAGCTTTTCCAGGACAGGGGAAGGCCCCTATGGCTACACCTTC

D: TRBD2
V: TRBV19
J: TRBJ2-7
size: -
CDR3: CARRRGGGIREQYF
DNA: TGTGCCCGTCGCCGCGGGGGGGGGATCCGGGAGCAGTACTTC

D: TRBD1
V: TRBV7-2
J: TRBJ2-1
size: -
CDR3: CASSGRTGSTMNQFF
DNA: TGTGCCAGCAGCGGGCGGACAGGCTCAACAATGAACCAGTTCTTC

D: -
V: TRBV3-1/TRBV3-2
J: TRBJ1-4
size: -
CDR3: CASSHQEEKLFF
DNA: TGTGCCAGCAGCCATCAAGAGGAGAAACTGTTTTTT

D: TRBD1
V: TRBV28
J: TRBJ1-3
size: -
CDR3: CASSSGQGGNTIYF
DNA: TGTGCCAGCAGTTCCGGACAGGGCGGAAACACCATATATTTT

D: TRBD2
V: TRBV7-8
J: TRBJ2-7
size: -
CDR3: CASSPGGAWYEQYF
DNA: TGTGCCAGCAGCCCCGGGGGGGCGTGGTACGAGCAGTACTTC

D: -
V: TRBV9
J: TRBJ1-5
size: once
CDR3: CASSSSPMQPQHF
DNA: TGTGCCAGCAGCTCGAGCCCAATGCAGCCCCAGCATTTT

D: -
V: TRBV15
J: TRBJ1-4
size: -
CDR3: CATSGGRNEKLFF
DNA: TGTGCCACCAGCGGGGGGAGGAATGAAAAACTGTTTTTT

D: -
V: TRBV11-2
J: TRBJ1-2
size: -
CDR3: CARGHRSGGYTF
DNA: TGTGCCAGGGGTCACAGGTCCGGCGGCTACACCTTC

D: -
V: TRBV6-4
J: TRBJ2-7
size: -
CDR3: CASIRDPIYEQYF
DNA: TGTGCCAGCATCCGGGATCCCATATACGAGCAGTACTTC

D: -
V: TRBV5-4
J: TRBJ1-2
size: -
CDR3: CASSSEGPKPGYTF
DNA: TGTGCCAGCAGCTCGGAGGGACCGAAGCCCGGCTACACCTTC

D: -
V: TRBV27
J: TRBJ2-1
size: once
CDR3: CASSGNGGRNRNEQFF
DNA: TGTGCCAGCAGCGGCAACGGGGGGCGAAACCGCAATGAGCAGTTCTTC

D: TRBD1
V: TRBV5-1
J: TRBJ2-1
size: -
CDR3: CASSPGQGIDEQFF
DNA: TGCGCCAGCAGCCCTGGACAGGGCATTGATGAGCAGTTCTTC

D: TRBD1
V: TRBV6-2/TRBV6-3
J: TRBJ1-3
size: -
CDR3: CASSYSVTGRTGNTIYF
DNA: TGTGCCAGCAGTTACTCGGTAACCGGGCGGACAGGGAACACCATATATTTT

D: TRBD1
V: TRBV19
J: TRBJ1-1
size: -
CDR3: CASRRQGTEAFF
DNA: TGTGCCAGTAGGCGACAGGGGACTGAAGCTTTCTTT

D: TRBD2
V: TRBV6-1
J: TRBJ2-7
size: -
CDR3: CASSEARGAPVAYF
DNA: TGTGCCAGCAGTGAAGCGCGGGGGGCGCCGGTGGCGTACTTC

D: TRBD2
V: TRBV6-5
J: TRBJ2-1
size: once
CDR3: CASSYSGVYNEQFF
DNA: TGTGCCAGCAGTTATAGCGGGGTCTACAATGAGCAGTTCTTC

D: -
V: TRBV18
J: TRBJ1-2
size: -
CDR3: CASSLETGYGYTF
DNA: TGTGCCAGCTCACTAGAAACAGGGTATGGCTACACCTTC

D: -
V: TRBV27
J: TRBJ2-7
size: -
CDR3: CASSLGGGDEQYF
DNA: TGTGCCAGCAGTTTAGGAGGCGGGGACGAGCAGTACTTC